The present entry profiles one T cell receptor beta chain with its context. Assay used: immunoSEQ multiplex PCR; TCRdb lists only in-frame clones, some missing. The table lists just over 50,000 clones, more than 70% of them singletons, with around 40% in the top ten. V was pared by 1 base and J by 0 bases, with 7 bases between. Germline V CDR1 and CDR2: SGHAT, FQNNGV. The CDR3 has 15 amino acids. This specimen comes from a study of control samples from healthy donors and cancer patients. The chain has TRBV11-2 and TRBJ2-1, with D uncertain. The sequenced material came from PBMCs. The TCR comes from a man aged 50 or older with head and neck cancer. CDR3 protein: CASSLGQDSYNEQFF. CDR3 sequence (DNA): TGTGCCAGCAGCTTAGGGCAGGACTCCTACAATGAGCAGTTCTTC.